The 17 T cell receptor beta chains listed next were all sequenced from one sample in a study of tumor-infiltrating lymphocytes in primary liver carcinoma. Unsorted whole blood yielded blood RNA, and germline DNA was extracted as well. Priming with a constant-region primer yielded TCR beta cDNA from about 480 ng total RNA. Nested multiplex PCR, run for three rounds with slightly modified ARM-PCR, yielded TCR beta libraries. The first two PCR rounds used TRBV1-TRBV30 forward primers with a C-beta reverse primer, 9 to 11 cycles each. TCRdb used MiXCR to reprocess the multiplex PCR reads, holding one entry per CDR3 protein. Here the sample spans 200,000 or so distinct CDR3 sequences, about 65% being singletons. Sequenced sample: peripheral blood. These receptors were collected from a woman aged 55-69 years with primary liver carcinoma and hepatitis B virus infection.

This rearrangement joins TRBV6-2 or TRBV6-3 to TRBJ1-1; D ambiguous. With 1 base removed from V and 1 base from J, the gap between germline ends came to 7 bases. The CDR3 contains 14 residues. From germline, CDR1 is MNHEY and CDR2 SVGEGT. The CDR3 region is CASSYLRQNTEAFF. The CDR3 nucleotides read TGTGCCAGCAGTTACTTGCGGCAGAACACTGAAGCTTTCTTT.

In the case of this clonotype: Since a much larger clone is just one base distant, this may be a read error. This chain uses TRBV4-2 with TRBJ1-4; possibly TRBD1 for D (6 bases). The CDR3 contains 15 residues. Per the germline V gene, CDR1 is LGHNA and CDR2 is YNFKEQ. The CDR3 DNA reads as TGTGCCGGCAGCCTTTACGGGGGGGCAGTCGGAAAACTGTTTTTT. As protein: CAGSLYGGAVGKLFF.

This clonotype has a handful of counts. The genes are TRBV5-4 and TRBJ2-7; 10 bases align to TRBD1. Trimming at V came to 4 bases and at J to 1 base, leaving 2 bases not matched to a gene. The germline gives CDR1 SGHNT, CDR2 YYREEE (reference sequence). The length of the CDR3 is 14 residues. CDR3 in amino acids: CASSTGQGSYEQYF. CDR3 nucleotide sequence: TGTGCCAGCAGCACGGGACAGGGGTCCTACGAGCAGTACTTC. Complete variable domain (other parts from reference TRBV5-4 and TRBJ2-7): ETGVTQSPTHLIKTRGQQVTLRCSSQSGHNTVSWYQQALGQGPQFIFQYYREEENGRGNFPPRFSGLQFPNYSSELNVNALELDDSALYLCASSTGQGSYEQYFGPGTRLTVT.

A note on this clonotype: An end of the junction does not agree with germline; a read error may underlie this. The genes are TRBV11-2 and TRBJ1-1; TRBD1 matches at 7 bases. CDR3 length equals 15 residues. Germline V gene lookup returns CDR1 SGHAT and CDR2 FQNNGV. The CDR3, as DNA: TGTGCCAGCGGCTCGGGACAGACCATGAACACCGAAGCTTTCTTT. This codes for CASGSGQTMNTEAFF.

A remark on this clonotype: A much bigger clone sits one base away, suggesting this may be a read error. The gene calls are TRBV6-5 and TRBJ2-2; 7 nucleotides agree with TRBD2. V lost 4 bases, J lost 0 bases, and 11 bases stayed unmatched. This CDR3 is 18 amino acids long. The germline V gene encodes CDR1 MNHEY and CDR2 SVGAGI. CDR3 coding DNA: TGTGCCAGCAGTTCCTTGACTAGCTGGCTATCGAACACCGGGGAGCTGTTTTTT. This encodes CASSSLTSWLSNTGELFF.

The V gene is TRBV1, the J gene TRBJ2-3; the DNA was not used to check the table's D call, TRBD2. TRBV1 is an annotated pseudogene. The CDR3 contains 16 residues. The CDR3 nucleotides read TGCACCAACAGCCAAGCACAGCGGGAGAGTACAGATACGCAGTATTTT. This gives the protein CTNSQAQRESTDTQYF.

Concerning this clonotype: One end of the junction is discordant with germline, which a read error may explain. The V gene is TRBV2, the J gene TRBJ1-1; no clear D gene. Germline lookup yields CDR1 SNHLY and CDR2 FYNNEI. The CDR3 is 14 residues long. The CDR3 region is CASGEASKNTETFF. The CDR3 DNA is TGTGCCAGCGGTGAAGCCTCCAAGAACACTGAAACTTTCTTT.

On this clonotype itself: A much more abundant neighbour one base away suggests this may be a read error. This chain joins TRBV30 and TRBJ2-7; D is perhaps TRBD1 (5 bases). CDR1 GTSNPN and CDR2 SVGIG come from the germline V gene (reference sequence). V lost 1 base, J lost 0 bases, and 7 bases lay in between. The CDR3 has 13 residues. Written as DNA, the CDR3 is TGTGCCTGGAGTGACAGGCGCTCCTACGAGCAGTACTTC. Translation: CAWSDRRSYEQYF.

The chain uses TRBV14 and TRBJ2-1, with 7 bases fitting TRBD1. With 4 bases clipped from V and 8 bases from J, the junction kept 5 bases outside the gene matches. Germline V gene data show CDR1 as SGHDN and CDR2 as FVKESK. The CDR3 spans 13 residues. The CDR3 region is CASSPDRDDEQFF. The CDR3 bases are TGTGCCAGCAGCCCAGACAGGGACGATGAGCAGTTCTTC.

Of note for this clonotype: A much more abundant neighbour one base away suggests this may be a read error. The V call is TRBV6-5, the J call TRBJ1-2; D gene ambiguous. CDR1 is MNHEY, CDR2 SVGAGI, per germline. Trimming shortened V by 7 bases and J by 4 bases, and 22 bases separated the two germline ends. CDR3 length: 16 residues. CDR3 bases: TGTGCCAGCAAAATTACCCGCCACGTGGCGCCCTATGGCTACACCTTC. Translation: CASKITRHVAPYGYTF.

This clonotype was picked up a small number of times. V is TRBV6-5 and J is TRBJ2-1; 7 bases are a match to TRBD2. This CDR3 region has 15 residues. V shed 11 bases, J shed 2 bases, and the junction held 12 bases outside the gene matches. Germline loops: CDR1 MNHEY, CDR2 SVGAGI. The CDR3 region is CACIPTSQTYNEQFF. For the CDR3, the DNA is TGTGCCTGCATTCCGACTAGCCAAACCTACAATGAGCAGTTCTTC.

Concerning this clonotype: A much larger clone differs by one base, so this may be a read error. This chain uses TRBV6-5 with TRBJ1-6, with D possibly TRBD1 on 6 matching bases. Germline assignment: CDR1 MNHEY and CDR2 SVGAGI. Trimming cost V 5 bases and J 3 bases, with 20 bases left between them. This CDR3 is built from 18 residues. The CDR3 sequence is CASSERPEQGIYNSPLHF. For the CDR3, the DNA is TGTGCCAGCAGTGAACGACCGGAACAGGGCATCTATAATTCACCCCTCCACTTT.

Comment on this clonotype: It may be a read error: a sequence one base away is much more abundant. Given the absence of the conserved phenylalanine or tryptophan at the CDR3 end, a read error is likely. The rearrangement uses TRBV6-5 and TRBJ2-7; 8 positions agree with TRBD1. This CDR3 has 16 residues. Germline trimming cut 2 bases from V and 7 bases from J; bases unmatched to any gene: 13. Germline loops: CDR1 MNHEY, CDR2 SVGAGI. CDR3 bases: TGTGCCAGCAGTTACGGGCGGACAGGGTCCATTCTGGAGCAGTACTAC. Amino acids: CASSYGRTGSILEQYY.

Concerning this clonotype itself: A read error may account for a junction end that differs from germline. The chain employs TRBV7-9 and TRBJ2-5; TRBD2 aligns across 7 bases. The V gene's germline CDR1 is SEHNR and CDR2 FQNEAQ (reference sequence). This CDR3 spans 15 amino acids. The CDR3 bases are TGTGCCAGCAGCTTATTCGGGGGGACCCAAAAGACCCAGTACTTC. It specifies CASSLFGGTQKTQYF.

In regard to this clonotype: Because it lacks the conserved phenylalanine or tryptophan at the end, this CDR3 is likely a read error. This sequence joins TRBV5-6 and TRBJ1-1; no definite D call. With 0 bases removed from V and 5 bases from J, the gap between germline ends came to 5 bases. The CDR3 sequence is 12 residues long. Germline lookup yields CDR1 SGHDT and CDR2 YYEEEE. The CDR3 spells CASSLGWTEAFS. The CDR3 DNA reads as TGTGCCAGCAGCTTGGGGTGGACTGAAGCTTTCTCT.

The chain recombines TRBV28 with TRBJ2-5, with 11 bases fitting TRBD2. V gave up 10 bases and J gave up 3 bases; unmatched junction bases: 13. CDR1 and CDR2 from the germline V gene are MDHEN and SYDVKM. The CDR3 extends over 16 amino acids. This CDR3 reads CATQGFGTSGEETQYF. CDR3 bases: TGTGCCACTCAGGGGTTCGGGACTAGCGGAGAAGAGACCCAGTACTTC.

Comment on this clonotype: A clone one base away is much larger, so this may be a read error. The J gene is TRBJ1-4, the V gene TRBV6-1; unclear D gene. Looked up from germline, CDR1 is MNHNS and CDR2 is SASEGT. Trimming pared 8 bases from V and 4 bases from J, leaving 11 bases between. CDR3 length: 13 residues. CDR3 DNA: TGTGCCAGCGTAACATGGTTTAATGAAAAACTGTTTTTT. Protein sequence: CASVTWFNEKLFF.